One sample yielded the 14 T cell receptor beta chains listed below, sequenced in a study of CD8 T cells in ankylosing spondylitis (TCRdb year 2017). Libraries were made using 5' RACE. Sequencing used an Illumina HiSeq 2500. TCRdb reprocessed the public reads (quality trimming at Q25 with fastp, clone calling with MiXCR) and kept in-frame beta chains. Entries that share a CDR3 protein sequence are merged under the most common genes and DNA. Across this sample there are 300,000 to 350,000 distinct CDR3 sequences, with around a tenth seen only once. Clones ranked in the top ten supply roughly 9% of the sample. Source material: blood, either unsorted or a sorted T cell fraction (not recorded which). The origin of the receptors is a female donor with ankylosing spondylitis or in good health (not recorded which).

This clonotype was seen ten or more times. This rearrangement joins TRBV20-1 to TRBJ2-3, with D perhaps TRBD2 (6 bases). The CDR3 extends over 15 amino acids. CDR1 and CDR2 from the germline V gene are DFQATT and SNEGSKA (reference sequence). V was trimmed by 5 bases and J by 0 bases, leaving 15 bases between them. As DNA, the CDR3 is TGCAGTGCTTCCCGGAGGGGACCTAGCACAGATACGCAGTATTTT. Its translation: CSASRRGPSTDTQYF.

This clonotype was seen ten or more times. The DNA for the CDR3 is TGTGCCAGCAGCGCGGTACAGGGGGCAAACACTGAAGCTTTCTTT. This gives the protein CASSAVQGANTEAFF. The V call is TRBV9, the J call TRBJ1-1; TRBD1 agrees at 9 bases. The length of the CDR3 is 15 residues. The germline gives CDR1 SGDLS, CDR2 YYNGEE. With 3 bases clipped from V and 2 bases from J, the junction kept 5 bases outside the gene matches.

The table lists this clonotype with many counts. The V and J genes are TRBV5-1 and TRBJ1-2; D not certain. Trimming pared 9 bases from V and 0 bases from J, leaving 12 bases between. The CDR3 runs to 13 residues. Germline CDR1 and CDR2: SGHRS and YFSETQ. CDR3 in amino acids: CATTSGANYGYTF. Here the CDR3 DNA reads TGCGCCACCACATCCGGAGCTAACTATGGCTACACCTTC.

This clonotype was counted at least ten times. The chain joins TRBV15 to TRBJ1-6; the D is unclear. This CDR3 comprises 13 residues. Trimming took 9 bases from V and 13 from J, leaving 19 bases between them. The germline V gene encodes CDR1 LNHNV and CDR2 YYDKDF (reference sequence). The CDR3 nucleotides are TGTGCCACGAAGGGAGCACAACATGGGCCCCTCCACTTT. This gives the protein CATKGAQHGPLHF.

V is TRBV20-1 and J is TRBJ2-1, with 9 bases identical to TRBD2. CDR1 is DFQATT, CDR2 SNEGSKA, per germline (reference sequence). Trimming removed 3 bases from V and 5 bases from J; junction bases left unmatched: 5. This CDR3 is 14 amino acids long. CDR3 residues: CSARSGRHNNEQFF. DNA of the CDR3: TGCAGTGCTAGGAGCGGGAGGCACAACAATGAGCAGTTCTTC.

The chain employs TRBV7-7 and TRBJ2-5, with TRBD2 matching over 7 bases. The CDR3 spans 15 residues. V shed 3 bases, J shed 3 bases, and the junction held 7 bases outside the gene matches. CDR1 and CDR2 (germline): SSHAT, FNYEAQ (reference sequence). This CDR3 reads CASSLSLAEKETQYF. The DNA of the CDR3 is TGTGCCAGCAGCTTGAGCCTAGCGGAGAAAGAGACCCAGTACTTC. The full variable domain, its missing parts supplied by reference TRBV7-7 and TRBJ2-5, is GAGVSQSPRYKVTKRGQDVTLRCDPISSHATLYWYQQALGQGPEFLTYFNYEAQPDKSGLPSDRFSAERPEGSISTLTIQRTEQRDSAMYRCASSLSLAEKETQYFGPGTRLLVL.

This clonotype was observed at least ten times. As DNA, the CDR3 is TGCAGTGCCACCTACAGGGGGCGGGGATATAATTCACCCCTCCACTTT. Protein product: CSATYRGRGYNSPLHF. The chain couples TRBV20-1 to TRBJ1-6; 9 bases match TRBD1. CDR1 and CDR2 from the germline V gene are DFQATT and SNEGSKA (reference sequence). V lost 6 bases and J lost 4; bases outside the gene matches: 10. This CDR3 contains 16 residues.

In its sample, this clonotype was seen many times. V and J are TRBV4-1 and TRBJ2-2, with a tentative D call TRBD1 (5 bases). Trimming took off 0 bases at V and 7 bases at J, with 9 bases between the two ends. Germline lookup yields CDR1 MGHRA and CDR2 YSYEKL. This CDR3 is built from 14 residues. CDR3 nucleotides: TGCGCCAGCAGCCAAGACCAGGGAATCGGGGAGCTGTTTTTT. It is translated as CASSQDQGIGELFF.

This clonotype was picked up many times. J is TRBJ2-3 and V is TRBV7-9, with a weak D call TRBD1 (5 bases). CDR3 length equals 16 residues. Germline values: CDR1 SEHNR, CDR2 FQNEAQ (reference sequence). Trimming shortened V by 1 base and J by 2 bases, and 13 bases separated the two germline ends. The CDR3 is CASSLVLGRFTDTQYF. The CDR3 DNA follows: TGTGCCAGCAGCTTAGTGCTGGGGCGTTTCACAGATACGCAGTATTTT.

This clonotype occurred many times. The rearrangement uses TRBV20-1 and TRBJ1-2; 10 positions match TRBD1. This CDR3 comprises 15 residues. Germline loops: CDR1 DFQATT, CDR2 SNEGSKA (reference sequence). V was pared by 3 bases and J by 4 bases, with 8 bases of the junction left unmatched. Written as DNA, the CDR3 is TGCAGTGCTAGGGTTCCGGGACAGGGGAGCTATGGCTACACCTTC. As protein: CSARVPGQGSYGYTF.

The chain links TRBV27 to TRBJ1-1; 8 nucleotides align to TRBD1. The trim removed 7 bases at V and 2 bases at J, leaving 6 bases unmatched. Germline loops: CDR1 MNHEY, CDR2 SMNVEV (reference sequence). The CDR3 spans 14 residues. The CDR3 loop is CASKYDRGNTEAFF. The CDR3 nucleotides are TGTGCCAGCAAATACGACAGGGGTAACACTGAAGCTTTCTTT.

This clonotype was detected many times. The rearrangement joins TRBV11-2 to TRBJ1-5; no firm D call. Germline V gene lookup returns CDR1 SGHAT and CDR2 FQNNGV. The ends were cut back, 3 bases at V and 3 bases at J, with 15 bases in the middle. The CDR3 loop spans 16 amino acids. The DNA for the CDR3 is TGTGCCAGCAGCTTGAACGCATGGGGATCCAATCAGCCCCAGCATTTT. Residues: CASSLNAWGSNQPQHF. Full variable domain (rest looked up from reference TRBV11-2 and TRBJ1-5): EAGVAQSPRYKIIEKRQSVAFWCNPISGHATLYWYQQILGQGPKLLIQFQNNGVVDDSQLPKDRFSAERLKGVDSTLKIQPAKLEDSAVYLCASSLNAWGSNQPQHFGDGTRLSIL.

This clonotype was counted at least ten times. The chain employs TRBV20-1 and TRBJ2-3; D is unresolved. Germline-derived CDR1 and CDR2 are DFQATT and SNEGSKA (reference sequence). The CDR3 extends over 12 amino acids. V was pared by 2 bases and J by 3 bases, with 6 bases between. The CDR3 DNA follows: TGCAGTGCTAGAAGACTGACAGATACGCAGTATTTT. Amino acids: CSARRLTDTQYF.

This clonotype was observed at least ten times. V usage is TRBV20-1 and J usage is TRBJ2-5; TRBD2 matches 13 bases. The trim removed 5 bases at V and 1 base at J, leaving 4 bases unmatched. Germline CDR1 is DFQATT and CDR2 is SNEGSKA (reference sequence). This CDR3 region has 15 residues. CDR3 nucleotide sequence: TGCAGTGCTCGACTAGCGGGAGGACTCCAAGAGACCCAGTACTTC. This gives the protein CSARLAGGLQETQYF.